Detailed here is one T cell receptor (beta chain). Its antigen is as yet unknown. CDR1 is PRHDT and CDR2 is FYEKMQ in the germline V gene (reference sequence). The CDR3 is 17 residues long. The V segment lost 0 bases and the J segment 2 bases; nucleotides outside the gene matches: 3. Pregnant or lactating patients were excluded, as were those with uncontrolled infection or other autoimmune disease. Researchers took RNA transcripts and amplified the TCR beta CDR3 regions from them. During a first-round RT-PCR of the TCR CDR3, the HTBI primer set was used. TCRdb redid the calling of the multiplex PCR reads with MiXCR, one entry per CDR3 protein. The table shows 690,000 or so distinct CDR3 sequences, with approximately 19% occurring only once. This record belongs to a study of T cells in Graves' hyperthyroidism and ophthalmopathy. Study-wide results and limits: Most expanded thyroid clonotypes above 0.001 also appeared in blood.

The chain has TRBV13 and TRBJ2-6; 8 nucleotides align to TRBD2. The receptor comes from a woman aged 45 to 65 with Graves' hyperthyroidism that later progressed to Graves' ophthalmopathy. The sequencing input was blood. The CDR3 nucleotides read TGTGCCAGCAGCTTAGGCCGGGGGGGACCTGGGGCCAACGTCCTGACTTTC. Translated: CASSLGRGGPGANVLTF.